Below are 26 T cell receptor beta chains sequenced from a single sample in a study of blood T cells in healthy people across ages. It was with a sample-barcoded 5' primer and a J-beta primer mix that a second PCR of roughly 7 to 12 cycles was run. TCRdb reprocessed the 5' RACE reads with MiXCR, giving one entry per CDR3 protein. The sample holds 1.5 million or so distinct CDR3 sequences, under 55% seen once. Specimen: blood. The receptors here all came from a woman in her late teens or twenties in good health.

The chain links TRBV5-1 to TRBJ2-3; perhaps TRBD1 as D (6 bases). Germline assignment: CDR1 SGHRS and CDR2 YFSETQ. CDR3 size: 16 residues. Between the trimmed V and J ends, which lost 3 bases and 0 bases, there was a span of 14 bases. CDR3 in amino acids: CASSSAGASSTDTQYF. Written as DNA, the CDR3 is TGCGCCAGCAGCTCAGCAGGGGCCTCTAGCACAGATACGCAGTATTTT. The full variable domain, with the rest looked up from reference TRBV5-1 and TRBJ2-3, is KAGVTQTPRYLIKTRGQQVTLSCSPISGHRSVSWYQQTPGQGLQFLFEYFSETQRNKGNFPGRFSGRQFSNSRSEMNVSTLELGDSALYLCASSSAGASSTDTQYFGPGTRLTVL.

In this sample, this clonotype turned up a few times. CDR3 protein: CASSTSGPNEQFF. CDR3 coding DNA: TGTGCCAGCAGCACATCGGGACCCAATGAGCAGTTCTTC. The rearrangement links TRBV7-2 to TRBJ2-1; D tentatively reads TRBD1 or TRBD2 (5 bases each). The CDR3 has 13 residues. The V end was cut by 5 bases, the J end by 6 bases, with 11 bases between. Looked up from germline, CDR1 is SGHTA and CDR2 is FQGNSA.

The V and J genes are TRBV7-6 and TRBJ2-3; weak D call: TRBD1 (6 bases). The CDR3 is 13 residues long. Germline-derived CDR1 and CDR2 are SGHVS and FNYEAQ. V dropped 6 bases and J dropped 2 bases, with 9 bases sitting between them. The chain's CDR3 is CASRGADTDTQYF. CDR3 coding DNA: TGTGCCAGCAGGGGGGCGGACACAGATACGCAGTATTTT.

CDR3 in DNA: TGTGCCAGCAGCGTAGTCTCAGGGGTCGATGGCTACACCTTC. The encoded protein is CASSVVSGVDGYTF. This sequence joins TRBV9 and TRBJ1-2; D is perhaps TRBD1 (6 bases). This CDR3 is 14 amino acids long. The V and J ends lost 0 bases and 6 bases respectively, with 12 bases between them. Germline V CDR1 and CDR2: SGDLS, YYNGEE.

The chain recombines TRBV20-1 with TRBJ1-1, with a possible D match to TRBD1 (5 bases). The V gene lost 3 bases and the J gene lost 1 base, with 9 bases spanning the gap. The length of the CDR3 is 13 residues. Per germline, CDR1 DFQATT and CDR2 SNEGSKA (reference sequence). CDR3 DNA: TGCAGTGCTAGCGACAGAGAGAACACTGAAGCTTTCTTT. Protein product: CSASDRENTEAFF.

The genes are TRBV7-9 and TRBJ2-7; 8 bases agree with TRBD1. Germline lookup yields CDR1 SEHNR and CDR2 FQNEAQ (reference sequence). The trim removed 5 bases at V and 6 bases at J, leaving 6 bases unmatched. CDR3 length: 13 amino acids. The CDR3 DNA follows: TGTGCCAGCAGCGACAGGGGTCTGGGCGAGCAGTACTTC. This gives the protein CASSDRGLGEQYF.

A word on this clonotype: The junction departs from the called germline gene at one end, perhaps through a read error. The V call is TRBV5-5, the J call TRBJ2-7; unclear D gene. The CDR3 spans 15 residues. The germline V gene encodes CDR1 SGHKS and CDR2 YYEKEE (reference sequence). The CDR3 protein is CTSTPTRLQPYEQYF. CDR3 bases: TGTACCAGCACGCCAACCCGGTTGCAGCCCTACGAGCAGTACTTC.

The V and J genes are TRBV29-1 and TRBJ2-5; D is undetermined. The CDR3 is 14 amino acids. The V end was cut by 3 bases, the J end by 11 bases, with 22 bases between. Germline-derived CDR1 and CDR2 are SQVTM and ANQGSEA. The CDR3 spells CSVEVATARGEQYF. The DNA for the CDR3 is TGCAGCGTTGAGGTTGCGACGGCCCGCGGTGAGCAGTACTTC.

This clonotype was seen a few times. This chain joins TRBV7-2 and TRBJ2-1; 7 bases fit TRBD2. The CDR3 is 14 residues long. In germline, CDR1 is SGHTA, CDR2 FQGNSA. The V and J ends lost 5 bases and 9 bases, in that order; junction bases with no gene match: 10. The CDR3 sequence is CASSVSGRRAEQFF. The CDR3, as DNA: TGTGCCAGCAGCGTCTCCGGGAGGCGGGCTGAGCAGTTCTTC.

This clonotype was detected once. This sequence joins TRBV5-5 and TRBJ2-5, with 14 bases that match TRBD2. The V gene end was trimmed by 5 bases and the J gene end by 5 bases; junction bases not matched to a gene: 8. The length of the CDR3 is 16 residues. CDR1 is SGHKS, CDR2 YYEKEE, per germline (reference sequence). The DNA for the CDR3 is TGTGCCAGCAGTCAAGGACTAGCGGGGGGTTGGGAGACCCAGTACTTC. Translating it yields CASSQGLAGGWETQYF.

The V gene is TRBV3-1, the J gene TRBJ2-2, with TRBD2 as a possible D gene (6 bases). The CDR3 consists of 16 residues. Trimming left V 0 bases short and J 2 bases short, with 10 bases between. CDR1 and CDR2 from the germline V gene are LGHDT and YNNKEL (reference sequence). The CDR3 coding sequence is TGTGCCAGCAGCCAAGATCCGGCGGGAAACACCGGGGAGCTGTTTTTT. It translates to CASSQDPAGNTGELFF.

This clonotype was detected once. The chain uses TRBV21-1 and TRBJ1-6; no check of the table's D call, TRBD1, against the DNA was made. TRBV21-1 counts as a pseudogene. This CDR3 has 14 residues. The CDR3 DNA is TGTGCCAGCAGCAAAGGGGACAGGGATAAACCCCTCCACTTT. Translation gives CASSKGDRDKPLHF.

V is TRBV29-1 and J is TRBJ2-5; no firm D call. With the DNA end fitting TRBJ2-7 better, the J assignment may be wrong. Germline values: CDR1 SQVTM, CDR2 ANQGSEA. The CDR3 is 11 residues long. CDR3 in DNA: TGCAGCGTTGGCGGACGAGGCGAGCAGTACTTC. This gives the protein CSVGGRGEQYF.

This chain joins TRBV6-2 or TRBV6-3 and TRBJ1-1; possibly TRBD1 for D (5 bases). Germline-derived CDR1 and CDR2 are MNHEY and SVGEGT. V lost 5 bases to trimming and J lost 2 bases, with 12 bases between them. The CDR3 is 14 amino acids. The CDR3 DNA follows: TGTGCCAGCAGTAAATACCAGGGAAACACTGAAGCTTTCTTT. Protein product: CASSKYQGNTEAFF.

This clonotype occurred many times. This rearrangement joins TRBV7-9 to TRBJ2-3, with 10 bases that match TRBD2. This CDR3 contains 16 residues. CDR1 SEHNR and CDR2 FQNEAQ come from the germline V gene (reference sequence). V was pared by 5 bases and J by 3 bases, with 8 bases of the junction left unmatched. As DNA, the CDR3 is TGTGCCAGCAGCCCCGGACTAGCGGAGTATACAGATACGCAGTATTTT. It encodes CASSPGLAEYTDTQYF.

This clonotype was found a few times. The gene calls are TRBV9 and TRBJ2-3; 7 bases fit TRBD2. The germline gives CDR1 SGDLS, CDR2 YYNGEE. Germline trimming cut 4 bases from V and 2 bases from J; bases unmatched to any gene: 7. The CDR3 has 15 amino acids. The CDR3 loop is CASSSLAVVTDTQYF. CDR3 DNA: TGTGCCAGCAGCAGTCTAGCGGTCGTCACAGATACGCAGTATTTT.

This clonotype was counted a few times. V usage is TRBV12-5 and J usage is TRBJ2-1, with 8 positions matching TRBD1. This CDR3 spans 14 amino acids. Unmatched junction bases numbered 10, after V lost 5 bases and J lost 10 bases. Germline CDR1 is LGHNT and CDR2 is FRNRAP. The chain's CDR3 is CASGPPTGVEEQFF. The CDR3 DNA reads as TGTGCTAGTGGTCCCCCGACAGGGGTTGAAGAGCAGTTCTTC.

This clonotype has a handful of counts. The rearrangement links TRBV4-3 to TRBJ1-4; D not certain. The germline V gene has CDR1 LGHNA and CDR2 YSLEER. The CDR3 is made up of 15 amino acids. Trimming shortened V by 0 bases and J by 4 bases, and 9 bases separated the two germline ends. In DNA, the CDR3 is TGCGCCAGCAGCCAAGATCCCCACTATAATGAAAAACTGTTTTTT. Amino acid sequence: CASSQDPHYNEKLFF.

This clonotype was observed a few times. The J gene is TRBJ1-1, the V gene TRBV10-3; 10 nucleotides line up with TRBD1. Germline values: CDR1 ENHRY, CDR2 SYGVKD. The CDR3 has 15 amino acids. The V gene end was trimmed by 2 bases and the J gene end by 1 base; junction bases not matched to a gene: 1. The CDR3 DNA follows: TGTGCCATCAGTGAGGGACAGGGGGGGAACACTGAAGCTTTCTTT. This sequence encodes CAISEGQGGNTEAFF.

The CDR3 reads CASSYSRGGKNTEAFF. CDR3 coding DNA: TGTGCCAGCAGTTACTCTCGGGGGGGGAAGAACACTGAAGCTTTCTTT. This chain connects TRBV7-2 to TRBJ1-1, with TRBD1 as a possible D gene (5 bases). Germline-derived CDR1 and CDR2 are SGHTA and FQGNSA. The CDR3 runs to 16 residues. The V and J ends lost 6 bases and 1 base respectively, with 18 bases between them.

Note on this clonotype: A read error may be the cause here, since a much bigger clone is one base away. The chain couples TRBV29-1 to TRBJ2-3, with TRBD1 identical over 8 bases. Losses at the gene ends were 2 bases for V and 8 bases for J; bases not matched to a gene: 6. This CDR3 spans 13 amino acids. From germline, CDR1 is SQVTM and CDR2 ANQGSEA. In DNA, the CDR3 is TGCAGCGTTGAACGGGCAGGGGGCTCTACGCAGTATTTT. This sequence encodes CSVERAGGSTQYF.

The gene calls are TRBV12-3 or TRBV12-4 and TRBJ2-7; TRBD2 matches 7 bases. The V segment lost 5 bases and the J segment 7 bases; nucleotides outside the gene matches: 14. The CDR3 runs 15 residues. Written as DNA, the CDR3 is TGTGCCAGCAGTCCTGGGACTACCTCCTACAATGAGCAGTACTTC. Translating gives CASSPGTTSYNEQYF.

Details on this clonotype: Its ends do not fully match the called genes, so a read error is possible. The V call is TRBV7-9, the J call TRBJ1-1; D remains ambiguous. The germline gives CDR1 SEHNR, CDR2 FQNEAQ (reference sequence). The CDR3 totals 15 residues. CDR3 sequence (DNA): TGTGCCTGCAGCTTAGAATCACGGCTTAACACTGAAGCTTTCTTT. Amino acids: CACSLESRLNTEAFF.

V and J are TRBV7-9 and TRBJ2-7; D tentatively fits TRBD1 or TRBD2 (5 bases each). V was shortened by 5 bases and J by 6 bases, with 17 bases between the two germline ends. The CDR3 covers 14 residues. Germline loops: CDR1 SEHNR, CDR2 FQNEAQ (reference sequence). CDR3: CASSHEGKSVEQYF. The CDR3 bases are TGTGCCAGCAGCCATGAGGGGAAGTCGGTCGAGCAGTACTTC.

This clonotype showed up many times. This chain connects TRBV4-3 to TRBJ2-5; 10 bases map to TRBD2. J lost 4 bases, V lost 4 bases, and 21 bases had no gene match. CDR3 length: 20 residues. The germline CDR1 and CDR2 sequences are LGHNA and YSLEER. Written as DNA, the CDR3 is TGCGCCAGCAGCCCCGACTCTGCAAAGCGGTTTAGCGGGAGGATAGAGACCCAGTACTTC. This encodes CASSPDSAKRFSGRIETQYF.

This clonotype is a singleton in its sample. The chain has TRBV3-1 and TRBJ2-5; 14 bases are a match to TRBD2. V was clipped by 5 bases and J by 11 bases; unmatched bases: 7. The CDR3 loop spans 14 amino acids. Germline loops: CDR1 LGHDT, CDR2 YNNKEL (reference sequence). CDR3 DNA sequence: TGTGCCAGCAGCGGGCCGGGACTAGCGGGGGAGCAGTACTTC. Protein: CASSGPGLAGEQYF.